This T cell receptor (beta chain) came from a study of CD8+ T cells in alopecia areata. Findings and limits, study-wide: Scalp lesions, especially in alopecia totalis/universalis, had higher clonality than normal scalp. Normal skin contains resident alphabeta T cells, and these are also sequenced in scalp samples.

Notes on this clone: The antigen is undetermined.

Trimming took off 0 bases at V and 6 bases at J, with 12 bases between the two ends. Germline-derived CDR1 and CDR2 are SGDLS and YYNGEE. The CDR3 contains 15 residues. RNA extraction was followed by reverse transcription into cDNA, which acted as the sequencing template. Sequencing used immunoSEQ multiplex PCR; TCRdb keeps in-frame clones, though not all of them. The table has under 200,000 clones, less than 70% seen once; the top ten hold approximately 14%. Treatment described: oral pan-JAK inhibitor, 5-10 mg twice daily. Researchers took lesional scalp punch biopsies and peripheral blood from people who were alopecia areata patients.

The sample in question was CD4+ T cells sorted from blood, obtained at week 24, from a patient treated with tofacitinib. This chain joins TRBV9 and TRBJ2-2, with D possibly TRBD1 on 5 matching bases. The clonotype was recovered from a human donor with alopecia areata. CDR3 coding DNA: TGTGCCAGCAGCGTAGTCTCAGGGCAGGCCGGGGAGCTGTTTTTT. It yields the protein CASSVVSGQAGELFF.